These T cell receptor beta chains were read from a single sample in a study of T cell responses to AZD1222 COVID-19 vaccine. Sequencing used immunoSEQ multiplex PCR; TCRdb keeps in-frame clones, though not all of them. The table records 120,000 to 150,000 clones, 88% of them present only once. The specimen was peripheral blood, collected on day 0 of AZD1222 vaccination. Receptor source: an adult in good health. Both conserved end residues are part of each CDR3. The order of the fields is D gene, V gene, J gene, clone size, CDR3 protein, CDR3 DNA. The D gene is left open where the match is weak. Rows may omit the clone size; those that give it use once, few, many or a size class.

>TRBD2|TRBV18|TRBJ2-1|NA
CASSPPRGGASYNEQFF
TGTGCCAGCTCACCACCCCGCGGGGGGGCCTCCTACAATGAGCAGTTCTTC
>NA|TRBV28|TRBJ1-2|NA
CASSSVNYGYTF
TGTGCCAGCAGCAGCGTCAACTATGGCTACACCTTC
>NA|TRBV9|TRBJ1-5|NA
CASMVGEQPQHF
TGTGCCAGTATGGTTGGTGAGCAGCCCCAGCATTTT
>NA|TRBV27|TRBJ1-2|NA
CASSLIRTATNYGYTF
TGTGCCAGCAGCCTCATTAGGACAGCAACTAACTATGGCTACACCTTC
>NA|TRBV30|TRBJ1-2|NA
CAWSLSGGYGYTF
TGTGCCTGGAGTCTATCGGGAGGCTATGGCTACACCTTC
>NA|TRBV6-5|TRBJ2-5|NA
CASSGTFQETQYF
TGTGCCAGCAGCGGGACTTTTCAAGAGACCCAGTACTTC
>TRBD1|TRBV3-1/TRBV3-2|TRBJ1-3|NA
CASRPQGAFGNTIYF
TGTGCCAGCAGACCACAGGGGGCGTTCGGAAACACCATATATTTT
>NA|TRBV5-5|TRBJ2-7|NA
CASSLVAGAYEQYF
TGTGCCAGCAGCTTGGTAGCAGGGGCCTACGAGCAGTACTTC
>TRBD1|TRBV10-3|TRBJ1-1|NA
CAISEPTNQGAPLF
TGTGCCATCAGTGAGCCTACTAACCAGGGGGCCCCACTCTTT
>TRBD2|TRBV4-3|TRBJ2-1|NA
CASSNTNRLAGLYNEQFF
TGCGCCAGCAGCAACACCAACCGACTAGCGGGGCTTTACAATGAGCAGTTCTTC
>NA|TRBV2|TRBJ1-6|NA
CASSYQSSYNSPLHF
TGTGCCAGCAGTTACCAGAGCTCCTATAATTCACCCCTCCACTTT
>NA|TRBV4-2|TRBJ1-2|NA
CASSQDIGQSYGYTF
TGTGCCAGCAGCCAAGATATAGGACAGTCCTATGGCTACACCTTC
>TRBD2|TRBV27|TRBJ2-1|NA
CASSGGSSGGAYNEQFF
TGTGCCAGCAGCGGCGGGTCTAGCGGGGGCGCCTACAATGAGCAGTTCTTC
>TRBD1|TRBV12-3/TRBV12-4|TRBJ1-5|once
CASTDRDNQPQHF
TGTGCCAGCACCGACAGGGACAATCAGCCCCAGCATTTT
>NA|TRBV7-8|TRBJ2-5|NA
CASSPRPRQAKQETQYF
TGTGCCAGCAGCCCCCGGCCCAGACAGGCGAAACAAGAGACCCAGTACTTC
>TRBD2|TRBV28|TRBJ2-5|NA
CASSFLLAGGQETQYF
TGTGCCAGCAGCTTCCTACTAGCGGGGGGGCAAGAGACCCAGTACTTC
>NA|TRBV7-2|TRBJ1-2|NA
CASSLGPPGQGHGYTF
TGTGCCAGCAGCTTAGGTCCCCCGGGGCAGGGTCATGGCTACACCTTC
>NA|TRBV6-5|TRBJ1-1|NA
CASLDRGLNTEAFF
TGTGCCAGCTTAGACCGGGGGCTGAACACTGAAGCTTTCTTT
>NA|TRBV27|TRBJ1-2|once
CASSPRTTPNYGYTF
TGTGCCAGCAGTCCGAGGACGACTCCTAACTATGGCTACACCTTC
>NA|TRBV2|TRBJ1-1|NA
CASSPKETEAFF
TGTGCCAGCAGTCCCAAGGAGACTGAAGCTTTCTTT
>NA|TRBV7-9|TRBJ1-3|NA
CASSLMTTGNTIYF
TGTGCCAGCAGCTTAATGACAACTGGAAACACCATATATTTT
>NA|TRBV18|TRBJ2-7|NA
CASSQSTEQYF
TGTGCCAGCTCACAGAGTACCGAGCAGTACTTC
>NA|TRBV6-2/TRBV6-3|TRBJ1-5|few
CASSYRPFRGGGGNQPQHF
TGTGCCAGCAGTTATCGACCTTTTAGAGGAGGAGGCGGCAATCAGCCCCAGCATTTT
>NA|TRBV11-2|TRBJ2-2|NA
CASSFLGLSGELFF
TGTGCCAGCAGCTTCCTAGGGCTCTCCGGGGAGCTGTTTTTT
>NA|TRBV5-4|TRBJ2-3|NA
CASSPGHITDTQYF
TGTGCCAGCAGCCCAGGACACATCACAGATACGCAGTATTTT
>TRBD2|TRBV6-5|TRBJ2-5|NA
CASSSTSGGETQYF
TGTGCCAGCAGTAGCACTAGCGGGGGAGAGACCCAGTACTTC
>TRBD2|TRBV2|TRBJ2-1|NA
CASRDSRNSGGMYNEQFF
TGTGCCAGCAGGGACTCTAGAAATAGCGGGGGGATGTACAATGAGCAGTTCTTC
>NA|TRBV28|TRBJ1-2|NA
CASSLSRRGYTF
TGTGCCAGCAGTTTATCTCGACGGGGCTACACCTTC
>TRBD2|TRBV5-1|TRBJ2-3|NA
CASSLGLASSTDTQYF
TGCGCCAGCAGCTTGGGACTAGCGTCTAGCACAGATACGCAGTATTTT
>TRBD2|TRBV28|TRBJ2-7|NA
CASCTSGPMRQYF
TGTGCCAGCTGCACTAGCGGGCCCATGCGGCAGTACTTC
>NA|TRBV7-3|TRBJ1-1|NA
CASSFDGRTEAFF
TGTGCCAGCAGCTTTGACGGTAGGACTGAAGCTTTCTTT
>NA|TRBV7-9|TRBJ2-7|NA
CASSDGRTYEQYF
TGTGCCAGCTCCGACGGGCGAACCTACGAGCAGTACTTC
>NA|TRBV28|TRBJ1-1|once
CASTWTLNTEAFF
TGTGCCAGCACCTGGACACTGAACACTGAAGCTTTCTTT
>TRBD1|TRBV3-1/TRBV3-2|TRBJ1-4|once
CASSPRTGTNEKLFF
TGTGCCAGCAGCCCCCGGACAGGGACGAATGAAAAACTGTTTTTT
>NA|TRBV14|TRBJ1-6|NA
CASSPHSANSPLHF
TGTGCCAGCAGCCCGCACTCGGCCAATTCACCCCTCCACTTT